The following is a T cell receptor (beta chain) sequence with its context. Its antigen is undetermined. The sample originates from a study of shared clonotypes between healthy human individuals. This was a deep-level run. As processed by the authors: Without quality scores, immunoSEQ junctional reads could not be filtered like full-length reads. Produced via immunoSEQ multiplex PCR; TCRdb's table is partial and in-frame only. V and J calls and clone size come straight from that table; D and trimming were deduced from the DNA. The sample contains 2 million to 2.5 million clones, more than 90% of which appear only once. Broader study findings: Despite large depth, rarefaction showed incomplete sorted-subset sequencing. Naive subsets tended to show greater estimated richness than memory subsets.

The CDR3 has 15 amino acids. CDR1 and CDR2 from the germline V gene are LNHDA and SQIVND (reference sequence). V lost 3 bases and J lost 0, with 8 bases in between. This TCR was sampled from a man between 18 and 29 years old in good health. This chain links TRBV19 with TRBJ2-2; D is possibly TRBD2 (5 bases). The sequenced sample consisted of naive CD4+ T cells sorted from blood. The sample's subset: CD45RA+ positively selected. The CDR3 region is CASSIQAANTGELFF. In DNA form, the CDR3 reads TGTGCCAGTAGTATCCAAGCGGCGAACACCGGGGAGCTGTTTTTT. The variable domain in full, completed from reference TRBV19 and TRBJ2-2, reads DGGITQSPKYLFRKEGQNVTLSCEQNLNHDAMYWYRQDPGQGLRLIYYSQIVNDFQKGDIAEGYSVSREKKESFPLTVTSAQKNPTAFYLCASSIQAANTGELFFGEGSRLTVL.